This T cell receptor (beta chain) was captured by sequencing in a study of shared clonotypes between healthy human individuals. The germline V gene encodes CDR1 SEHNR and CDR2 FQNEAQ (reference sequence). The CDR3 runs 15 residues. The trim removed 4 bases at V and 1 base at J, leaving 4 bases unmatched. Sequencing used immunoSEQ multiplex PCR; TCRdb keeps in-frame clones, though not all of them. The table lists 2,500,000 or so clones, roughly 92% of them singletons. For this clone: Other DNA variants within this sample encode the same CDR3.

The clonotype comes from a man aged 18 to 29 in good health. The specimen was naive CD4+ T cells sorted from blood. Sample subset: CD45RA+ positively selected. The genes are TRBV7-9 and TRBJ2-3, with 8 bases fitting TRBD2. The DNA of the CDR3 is TGTGCCAGCAGCTCAGGACTAGCAGGCACAGATACGCAGTATTTT. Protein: CASSSGLAGTDTQYF.